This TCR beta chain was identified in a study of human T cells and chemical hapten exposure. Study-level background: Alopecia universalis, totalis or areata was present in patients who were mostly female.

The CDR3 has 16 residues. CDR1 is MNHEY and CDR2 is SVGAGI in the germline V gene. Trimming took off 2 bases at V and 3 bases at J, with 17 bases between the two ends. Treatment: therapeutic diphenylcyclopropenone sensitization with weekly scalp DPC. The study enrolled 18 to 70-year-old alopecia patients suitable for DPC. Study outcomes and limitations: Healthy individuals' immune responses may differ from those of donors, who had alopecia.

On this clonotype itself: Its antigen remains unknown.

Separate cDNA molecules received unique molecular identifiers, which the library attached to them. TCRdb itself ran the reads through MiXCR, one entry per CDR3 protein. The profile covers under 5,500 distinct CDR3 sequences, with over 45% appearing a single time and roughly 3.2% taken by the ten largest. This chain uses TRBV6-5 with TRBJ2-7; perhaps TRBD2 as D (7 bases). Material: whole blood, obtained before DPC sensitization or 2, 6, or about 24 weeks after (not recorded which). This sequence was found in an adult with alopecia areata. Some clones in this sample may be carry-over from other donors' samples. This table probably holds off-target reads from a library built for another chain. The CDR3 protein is CASSYAPRGANYEQYF. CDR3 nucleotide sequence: TGTGCCAGCAGTTACGCCCCTCGGGGGGCAAACTACGAGCAGTACTTC.